This T cell receptor beta chain was sequenced for a study of T-cell reconstitution after alpha-beta-depleted transplantation in children. Study-wide findings and caveats: Alpha-beta T cells present about two months after transplant were reported to originate from several hundred expanded graft clones. Counts and diversity of T cells one year after transplant came mostly from newly produced T cells.

This clonotype was seen at least ten times. What it binds is not known. During its preparation, the TCRbeta library received unique molecular identifiers. One entry per CDR3 protein, called by TCRdb with MiXCR from the PCR reads. The data contain under 70,000 distinct CDR3 sequences, 9.5% to 13% of them singletons. CDR3 length equals 15 residues. Germline-derived CDR1 and CDR2 are MNHNS and SASEGT. V lost 5 bases, J lost 7 bases, and 20 bases lay in between. V gene TRBV6-1 combines with J gene TRBJ1-2; D is unclear. The receptor was derived from a boy younger than 18 with acute myeloid leukemia, due to receive a stem cell transplant. The sample consisted of PBMCs, taken before TCRalphabeta/CD19-depleted stem cell transplant. The DNA of the CDR3 is TGTGCCAGCAGTCTCATCGGTCGGGCTGCGGCTGGCTACACCTTC. Protein sequence: CASSLIGRAAAGYTF.